One T cell receptor (beta chain) is described in this entry. Its specificity is unknown. Only in-frame clones appear in the TCRdb table, and some are missing; sequencing was by immunoSEQ multiplex PCR. Counted here are 85,000 to 100,000 clones, approximately 89% occurring once; the ten biggest clones make up 6.5% to 10%. This CDR3 spans 15 amino acids. This sample was taken from a study of T cell responses to AZD1222 COVID-19 vaccine. The study, taken as a whole, reports: The reported proportion of spike-specific TCRs targeting unmutated variant regions was nearly half.

Sample: peripheral blood, taken 28 days after the second AZD1222 dose. The receptor comes from an adult who received the AZD1222 COVID-19 vaccine. The chain uses TRBV21-1 and TRBJ1-2; the table assigns TRBD1, which was not confirmed against the DNA. TRBV21-1 is marked as a pseudogene. The DNA of the CDR3 is TGTGCCAGCAGCAGACCACGACAGGGAGCTCTTGGCTACACCTTC. It is translated as CASSRPRQGALGYTF.